This T cell receptor (beta chain) came from a study of beta chain features in type 1 diabetes. Regarding the study as a whole: VDJ junctions in type 1 diabetes patients carried more deletions and fewer insertions. Naive, central memory and regulatory TCRB repertoires appeared more similar among patients than healthy donors.

CD4+ naive, central memory, regulatory and stem cell-like memory cells were sorted via CD45RO/CCR7/CD25/CD127/CD95/CD27. The table lists this clone with a few counts. Its antigen remains unidentified. The junction departs from the called germline gene at one end, perhaps through a read error. The sequenced template was cDNA made from the entire isolated RNA. The average output of naive, central memory and regulatory T cell samples was 3.6 million or so reads. The data were produced by immunoSEQ multiplex PCR, yet TCRdb's version contains in-frame clones alone and is incomplete. The table shows about 360,000 clones, with over 9.5% occurring only once. This sequence was found in a man between 18 and 35 years old in good health. Sequencing was performed on naive CD4+ T cells from blood.

The CDR3 coding sequence is TGTGCCATCAGTGCAGGACTAGCGGGAGGTAATGAGCAGTTCTTC. Its translation: CAISAGLAGGNEQFF. The J gene is TRBJ2-1, the V gene TRBV6-5, with 14 bases matching TRBD2. Germline V gene data show CDR1 as MNHEY and CDR2 as SVGAGI. The CDR3 extends over 15 amino acids.